What follows describes a single TCR beta chain. This sample is drawn from a study of shared T cell receptors in the human thymus. Assay used: immunoSEQ multiplex PCR; TCRdb lists only in-frame clones, some missing. Altogether about 500,000 clones are present, about 80% being singletons, with the ten largest covering about 0.013%. These sequences were also reported in another study, on human thymus T cells. From that study: Thymic material originated from resections removed in the course of corrective heart surgery. Thymic and blood repertoires appeared to display a bias in their usage of V and J genes. As related research reported, thymic repertoires overlapped highly among unrelated individuals.

This TCR was recovered from a boy in the first two years of life with a congenital heart defect. The specimen sequenced was thymocytes.

In nucleotides, the CDR3 is TGTGCCAGCAGCCAACCCCCGAGGGAAAGGGTGAGGACTGAAGCTTTCTTT. This codes for CASSQPPRERVRTEAFF. The genes are TRBV4-2 and TRBJ1-1; D unresolved. CDR3 length: 17 amino acids. Trimming cost V 2 bases and J 5 bases, with 21 bases left between them. The germline gives CDR1 LGHNA, CDR2 YNFKEQ.